The 18 T cell receptor beta chains below all came from one sample that was sequenced in a study of PD-1 blockade in classical Hodgkin lymphoma. Each patient relapsed following autologous stem cell transplantation, and prior brentuximab vedotin exposure differed. Clones were sequenced by immunoSEQ multiplex PCR, and TCRdb holds only the in-frame ones, with some missing. This sample has 90,000 to 120,000 clones, with roughly nine tenths found just once. This material consisted of peripheral blood mononuclear cells (PBMCs), taken before the second cycle of nivolumab. The source of these receptors is a human donor with classical Hodgkin lymphoma.

The V call is TRBV9, the J call TRBJ1-3; weak D call: TRBD1 (5 bases). The V and J ends lost 0 bases and 7 bases respectively, with 8 bases between them. CDR1 and CDR2 from the germline V gene are SGDLS and YYNGEE. The CDR3 is made up of 13 amino acids. In DNA form, the CDR3 reads TGTGCCAGCAGCGTAGGCAGGGAGAACACCATATATTTT. It specifies CASSVGRENTIYF.

This clone appeared a few times. The chain employs TRBV5-8 and TRBJ1-2, with D unresolved. V was trimmed by 4 bases and J by 6 bases, leaving 19 bases between them. Germline CDR1 is SGHTS and CDR2 is YDEGEE. The CDR3 has 15 residues. CDR3 in DNA: TGTGCCAGCAGCCGGTTCACCGGGGAGGGCAATGGCTACACCTTC. Its protein product is CASSRFTGEGNGYTF.

The V call is TRBV18, the J call TRBJ2-6; maybe TRBD2 (7 bases). The V gene's germline CDR1 is KGHSH and CDR2 LQKENI. This CDR3 has 13 amino acids. The CDR3 reads CAAGGPGANVLTF. The CDR3 DNA is TGTGCAGCCGGGGGGCCTGGGGCCAACGTCCTGACTTTC. The whole variable domain, remainder taken from reference TRBV18 and TRBJ2-6, is NAGVMQNPRHLVRRRGQEARLRCSPMKGHSHVYWYRQLPEEGLKFMVYLQKENIIDESGMPKERFSAEFPKEGPSILRIQQVVRGDSAAYFCAAGGPGANVLTFGAGSRLTVL.

This rearrangement joins TRBV5-4 to TRBJ2-5; the D gene is possibly TRBD2 (5 bases). V was cut by 3 bases and J by 9 bases, with 9 bases left in between. CDR1 SGHNT and CDR2 YYREEE come from the germline V gene (reference sequence). The CDR3 extends over 11 amino acids. CDR3 sequence: CASSSGSAQYF. Written as DNA, the CDR3 is TGTGCCAGCAGCTCGGGATCGGCCCAGTACTTC.

This clone turned up a few times. The genes are TRBV2 and TRBJ2-6; maybe TRBD1 (6 bases). With 6 bases removed from V and 0 bases from J, the gap between germline ends came to 15 bases. Germline V CDR1 and CDR2: SNHLY, FYNNEI. There are 17 residues in the CDR3. The CDR3 DNA sequence: TGTGCCAGCAGCTTAGGACAGAGCTTCTCTGGGGCCAACGTCCTGACTTTC. Encoded protein: CASSLGQSFSGANVLTF.

The chain recombines TRBV12-5 with TRBJ2-5, with a tentative D call TRBD1 (6 bases). This CDR3 region has 14 residues. Germline loops: CDR1 LGHNT, CDR2 FRNRAP. The V end was cut by 5 bases, the J end by 4 bases, with 14 bases between. The chain's CDR3 is CASGADSLGETQYF. CDR3 sequence (DNA): TGTGCTAGTGGTGCGGACAGCTTAGGAGAGACCCAGTACTTC.

CDR3 nucleotide sequence: TGTGCCAGCAGCTTGGGACTAGCCTTCAATGAGCAGTTCTTC. It codes for CASSLGLAFNEQFF. The rearrangement joins TRBV5-5 to TRBJ2-1; 7 bases map to TRBD2. V trimming: 0 bases; J trimming: 6 bases; junction bases outside the gene matches: 3. The CDR3 contains 14 residues. Germline loops: CDR1 SGHKS, CDR2 YYEKEE (reference sequence).

V and J are TRBV6-5 and TRBJ1-1; TRBD1 might be the D (5 bases). V lost 6 bases and J 1 base, leaving 15 bases between the germline ends. Germline values: CDR1 MNHEY, CDR2 SVGAGI. The CDR3 extends over 15 amino acids. This CDR3 reads CASRREGRSNTEAFF. The CDR3 bases are TGTGCCAGCAGGCGGGAGGGACGTTCGAACACTGAAGCTTTCTTT.

This clone came up once. This chain connects TRBV29-1 to TRBJ1-2, with 7 bases lining up with TRBD1. The germline gives CDR1 SQVTM, CDR2 ANQGSEA. This CDR3 contains 14 residues. V lost 3 bases and J lost 5; bases outside the gene matches: 9. Written as DNA, the CDR3 is TGCAGCGTTGATCGAGGAGGGACAGTTTATGGCTACACCTTC. It specifies CSVDRGGTVYGYTF.

This chain joins TRBV18 and TRBJ1-2; no definite D call. The CDR3 is 13 amino acids. The germline V gene has CDR1 KGHSH and CDR2 LQKENI. Between the trimmed V and J ends, which lost 8 bases and 0 bases, there was a span of 10 bases. Here the CDR3 reads CASSRATNYGYTF. In DNA, the CDR3 is TGTGCCAGCAGCCGAGCCACTAACTATGGCTACACCTTC.

The CDR3 sequence is CASSSNLPDGSEQFF. In nucleotides, the CDR3 is TGTGCCAGCAGCTCCAATCTACCGGACGGTAGTGAGCAGTTCTTC. The V and J genes are TRBV6-1 and TRBJ2-1; no clear D. The length of the CDR3 is 15 residues. Per the germline V gene, CDR1 is MNHNS and CDR2 is SASEGT. V was cut by 6 bases and J by 9 bases, with 21 bases left in between.

This clone was seen a handful of times. The chain links TRBV5-1 to TRBJ2-7; the D is unclear. The germline V gene encodes CDR1 SGHRS and CDR2 YFSETQ. Trimming took off 0 bases at V and 4 bases at J, with 5 bases between the two ends. There are 12 residues in the CDR3. The CDR3 region is CASSLDGYEQYF. The CDR3 DNA reads TGCGCCAGCAGCTTGGACGGGTACGAGCAGTACTTC.

The chain combines TRBV27 with TRBJ2-2; 10 nucleotides align to TRBD2. CDR3 length equals 14 residues. Germline CDR1 and CDR2: MNHEY and SMNVEV (reference sequence). V shed 3 bases and J 7 bases; nucleotides not matched to a gene: 2. The CDR3 reads CASSFTSGDGELFF. CDR3 coding DNA: TGTGCCAGCAGTTTTACTAGCGGGGACGGGGAGCTGTTTTTT.

This chain connects TRBV6-1 to TRBJ2-7; D not certain. Germline V CDR1 and CDR2: MNHNS, SASEGT. V was pared by 5 bases and J by 4 bases, with 9 bases between. CDR3 length equals 12 residues. This CDR3 reads CASSNDLYEQYF. CDR3 nucleotides: TGTGCCAGCAGTAACGATCTTTACGAGCAGTACTTC.

The gene calls are TRBV4-1 and TRBJ2-2, with 10 bases aligning to TRBD2. V lost 1 base to trimming and J lost 10 bases; unmatched junction nucleotides: 9. The CDR3 has 16 residues. Germline V gene lookup returns CDR1 MGHRA and CDR2 YSYEKL. The CDR3 DNA is TGCGCCAGCAGCCAAGGCCACGGACTAGCGGTCGAGGAGCTGTTTTTT. Translation gives CASSQGHGLAVEELFF.

The chain is built from TRBV5-4 and TRBJ2-3; 7 bases map to TRBD2. Germline-derived CDR1 and CDR2 are SGHNT and YYREEE (reference sequence). J gave up 2 bases and V 4 bases, and 10 bases lay outside the gene matches. The CDR3 totals 16 residues. CDR3 protein: CASSHAGDRTTDTQYF. In DNA, the CDR3 is TGTGCCAGCAGCCACGCGGGAGATAGGACCACAGATACGCAGTATTTT.

This chain joins TRBV10-1 and TRBJ2-1; 9 bases map to TRBD2. Looked up from germline, CDR1 is WNHNN and CDR2 is SYGVQD (reference sequence). V lost 3 bases and J lost 4; bases outside the gene matches: 4. CDR3 size: 15 residues. In nucleotides, the CDR3 is TGCGCCAGCAGTGACCCGACTAGCGGATACAATGAGCAGTTCTTC. Translating it yields CASSDPTSGYNEQFF.

The chain has TRBV7-9 and TRBJ1-4, with 7 nucleotides matching TRBD1. This CDR3 is built from 12 residues. The junction had 0 bases not matched to a gene; V was cut back by 9 bases and J by 2 bases. Germline V gene sequence: CDR1 SEHNR, CDR2 FQNEAQ (reference sequence). The chain's CDR3 is CARTGTNEKLFF. The CDR3 DNA reads as TGTGCCAGGACAGGGACTAATGAAAAACTGTTTTTT. Supplemented by reference TRBV7-9 and TRBJ1-4, the full variable domain reads DTGVSQNPRHKITKRGQNVTFRCDPISEHNRLYWYRQTLGQGPEFLTYFQNEAQLEKSRLLSDRFSAERPKGSFSTLEIQRTEQGDSAMYLCARTGTNEKLFFGSGTQLSVL.